The rows below give T cell receptor beta chains drawn from one sample of a study of TIL therapy for anti-PD-1-resistant metastatic lung cancer. Clones were sequenced by immunoSEQ multiplex PCR, and TCRdb holds only the in-frame ones, with some missing. The table includes approximately 12,000 clones, about 54% detected once. The starting material was tumor tissue, obtained at baseline. The receptors here all came from a person aged 25-79 years with non-small cell lung cancer. Each CDR3 is given with its conserved first and last residue. The order of the fields is V gene, J gene, D gene, clone size, CDR3 protein, CDR3 DNA. The D gene is left open where the match is weak. Not every row has a clone size; where given, it reads once, few, many or a size class.

TRBV27	TRBJ2-7	NA	NA	CASSPRALPYEQYF	TGTGCCAGCAGTCCGCGGGCCTTACCCTACGAGCAGTACTTC
TRBV28	TRBJ1-2	NA	NA	CASRSQGLSYGYTF	TGTGCCAGCAGGTCTCAGGGGCTGAGCTATGGCTACACCTTC
TRBV6-1	TRBJ2-1	TRBD2	NA	CASSEAPSGGAGPKFF	TGTGCCAGCAGTGAAGCCCCCAGCGGGGGGGCCGGGCCGAAGTTCTTC
TRBV11-2	TRBJ2-7	TRBD2	NA	CASSLESGGEQYF	TGTGCCAGCAGCTTAGAGTCGGGGGGCGAGCAGTACTTC
TRBV5-1	TRBJ1-4	NA	NA	CASSLEGFTGKLFF	TGCGCCAGCAGCTTGGAAGGGTTTACGGGAAAACTGTTTTTT
TRBV4-1	TRBJ1-5	NA	NA	CASSPASDSNQPQHF	TGCGCCAGCAGCCCTGCTAGTGATAGCAATCAGCCCCAGCATTTT
TRBV28	TRBJ2-4	TRBD2	NA	CASRGAGEEAKNIQYF	TGTGCCAGCAGGGGAGCGGGGGAGGAAGCCAAAAACATTCAGTACTTC
TRBV5-1	TRBJ2-7	NA	NA	CASSLESLNSYSDEQYF	TGCGCCAGCAGCTTAGAAAGCCTCAACAGTTATAGCGACGAGCAGTACTTC
TRBV7-2	TRBJ2-2	NA	few	CASSFGRYTGELFF	TGTGCCAGCAGCTTTGGACGCTACACCGGGGAGCTGTTTTTT
TRBV6-6	TRBJ1-6	NA	NA	CASRRQLNSPLHF	TGTGCCAGCAGGAGACAGCTGAATTCACCCCTCCACTTT
TRBV12-3/TRBV12-4	TRBJ2-1	NA	once	CASSLMVGNEQFF	TGTGCCAGCAGTTTAATGGTCGGAAATGAGCAGTTCTTC
TRBV30	TRBJ2-7	NA	few	CAWSAPLGEQYF	TGTGCCTGGAGCGCCCCCTTGGGCGAGCAGTACTTC
TRBV28	TRBJ1-2	NA	few	CASSSLDTNYGYTF	TGTGCCAGCAGTTCCCTTGACACGAACTATGGCTACACCTTC
TRBV2	TRBJ2-7	NA	medium-sized	CASSESGLFYEQYF	TGTGCCAGCAGTGAATCAGGACTCTTCTACGAGCAGTACTTC
TRBV11-2	TRBJ2-2	NA	NA	CASSSAGGTRAGELFF	TGTGCCAGCAGCTCCGCAGGGGGGACAAGGGCCGGGGAGCTGTTTTTT
TRBV29-1	TRBJ2-1	TRBD2	few	CSVELAGADNEQFF	TGCAGCGTGGAGCTAGCGGGGGCCGACAATGAGCAGTTCTTC
TRBV18	TRBJ2-3	NA	NA	CASSPPGGHTDTQYF	TGTGCCAGCTCACCACCAGGGGGTCACACAGATACGCAGTATTTT
TRBV3-1/TRBV3-2	TRBJ1-3	NA	few	CASSTFSGNTIYF	TGTGCCAGCAGCACCTTCTCTGGAAACACCATATATTTT
TRBV11-2	TRBJ2-7	TRBD2	NA	CASSLPSGGVAFYEQYF	TGTGCCAGCAGCTTACCTAGCGGGGGGGTCGCCTTCTACGAGCAGTACTTC
TRBV6-1	TRBJ2-3	NA	NA	CASSEDPLGDTQYF	TGTGCCAGCAGTGAAGACCCCCTAGGAGATACGCAGTATTTT
TRBV27	TRBJ1-4	NA	NA	CASSLLGEKLFF	TGTGCCAGCAGTCTCCTAGGGGAAAAACTGTTTTTT
TRBV2	TRBJ1-2	TRBD1	NA	CASSETGNYGYTF	TGTGCCAGCAGTGAGACAGGGAACTATGGCTACACCTTC
TRBV4-1	TRBJ2-7	NA	NA	CASSQEGSGALAARYEQYF	TGCGCCAGCAGCCAAGAAGGGTCGGGGGCCTTAGCAGCACGATACGAGCAGTACTTC
TRBV3-1/TRBV3-2	TRBJ2-1	NA	few	CASSQKSSYNEQFF	TGTGCCAGCAGCCAAAAGAGCTCCTACAATGAGCAGTTCTTC
TRBV5-6	TRBJ2-3	TRBD2	NA	CASSSTSGGLTDTQYF	TGTGCCAGCAGCTCGACTAGCGGGGGGCTCACAGATACGCAGTATTTT